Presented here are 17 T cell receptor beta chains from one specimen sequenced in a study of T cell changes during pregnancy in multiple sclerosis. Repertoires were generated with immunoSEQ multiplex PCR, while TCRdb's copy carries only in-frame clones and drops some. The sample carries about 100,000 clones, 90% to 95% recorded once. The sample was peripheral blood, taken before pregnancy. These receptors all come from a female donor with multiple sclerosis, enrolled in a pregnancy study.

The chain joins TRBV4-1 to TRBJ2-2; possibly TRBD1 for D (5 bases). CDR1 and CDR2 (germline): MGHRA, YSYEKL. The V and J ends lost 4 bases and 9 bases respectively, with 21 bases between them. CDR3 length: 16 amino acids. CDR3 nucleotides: TGCGCCAGCAGCCTACCTGACAGTGGCCCGGACAGGGAGCTGTTTTTT. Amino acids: CASSLPDSGPDRELFF.

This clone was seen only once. The DNA of the CDR3 is TGTGCCAGCAGCCTGGGGACAGGGGCTTCCTCCTACGAGCAGTACTTC. Translating it yields CASSLGTGASSYEQYF. The chain has TRBV9 and TRBJ2-7; 10 bases align to TRBD1. With 4 bases clipped from V and 0 bases from J, the junction kept 7 bases outside the gene matches. The CDR3 covers 16 residues. CDR1 and CDR2 (germline): SGDLS, YYNGEE.

This CDR3 is CAITETPLAGEQFF. The CDR3, as DNA: TGTGCCATCACCGAGACCCCACTAGCGGGTGAGCAGTTCTTC. The chain uses TRBV10-3 and TRBJ2-1; 9 positions agree with TRBD2. CDR1 and CDR2 from the germline V gene are ENHRY and SYGVKD. Trimming at V came to 7 bases and at J to 9 bases, leaving 10 bases not matched to a gene. The CDR3 covers 14 residues.

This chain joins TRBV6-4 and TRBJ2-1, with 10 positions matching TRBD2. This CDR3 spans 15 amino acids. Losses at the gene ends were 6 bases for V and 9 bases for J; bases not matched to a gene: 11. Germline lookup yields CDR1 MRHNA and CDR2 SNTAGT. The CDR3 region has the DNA TGTGCCAGCAGCCTCTGGGGGACTAGCGCCGCTGAGCAGTTCTTC. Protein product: CASSLWGTSAAEQFF.

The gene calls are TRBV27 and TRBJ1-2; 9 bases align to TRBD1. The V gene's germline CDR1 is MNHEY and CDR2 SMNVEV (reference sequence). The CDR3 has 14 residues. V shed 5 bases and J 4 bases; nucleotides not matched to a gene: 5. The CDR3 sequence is CASSPSTGGYGYTF. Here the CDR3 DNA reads TGTGCCAGCAGTCCCTCGACAGGGGGCTATGGCTACACCTTC.

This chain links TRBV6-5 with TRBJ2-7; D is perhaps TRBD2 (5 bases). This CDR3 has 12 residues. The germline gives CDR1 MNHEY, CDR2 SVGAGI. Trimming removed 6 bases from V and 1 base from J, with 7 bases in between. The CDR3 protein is CASSGLSYEQYF. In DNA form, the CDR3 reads TGTGCCAGCAGCGGACTTTCCTACGAGCAGTACTTC.

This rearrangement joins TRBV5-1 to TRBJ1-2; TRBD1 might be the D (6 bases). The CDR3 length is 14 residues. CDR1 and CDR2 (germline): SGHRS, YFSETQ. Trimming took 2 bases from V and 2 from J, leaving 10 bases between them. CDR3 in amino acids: CASSLDRTNYGYTF. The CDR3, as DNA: TGCGCCAGCAGCTTAGACAGGACCAACTATGGCTACACCTTC.

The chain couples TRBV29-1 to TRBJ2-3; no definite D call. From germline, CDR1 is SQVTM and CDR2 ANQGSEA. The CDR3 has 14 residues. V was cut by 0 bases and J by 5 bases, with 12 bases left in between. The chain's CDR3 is CSVEDSGVRDTQYF. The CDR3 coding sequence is TGCAGCGTTGAAGATTCCGGAGTCCGAGATACGCAGTATTTT.

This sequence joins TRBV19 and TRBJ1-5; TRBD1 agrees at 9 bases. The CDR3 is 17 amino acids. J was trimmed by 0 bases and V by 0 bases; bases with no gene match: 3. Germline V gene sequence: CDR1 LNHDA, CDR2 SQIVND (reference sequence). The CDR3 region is CASSIDGTGYSNQPQHF. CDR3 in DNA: TGTGCCAGTAGTATAGACGGGACAGGGTATAGCAATCAGCCCCAGCATTTT.

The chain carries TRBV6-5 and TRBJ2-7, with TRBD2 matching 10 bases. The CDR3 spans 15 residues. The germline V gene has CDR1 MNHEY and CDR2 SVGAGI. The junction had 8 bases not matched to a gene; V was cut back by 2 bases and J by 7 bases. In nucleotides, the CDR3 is TGTGCCAGCAGTTACAATCTAGCGGGAGTAGGGGAGCAGTACTTC. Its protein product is CASSYNLAGVGEQYF.

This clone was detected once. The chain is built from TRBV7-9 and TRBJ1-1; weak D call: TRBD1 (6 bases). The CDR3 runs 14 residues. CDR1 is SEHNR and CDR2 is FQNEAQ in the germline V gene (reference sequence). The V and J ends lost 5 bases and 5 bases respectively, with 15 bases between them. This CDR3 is CASSRSGAETEAFF. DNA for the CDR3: TGTGCCAGCAGCCGATCAGGGGCAGAGACTGAAGCTTTCTTT.

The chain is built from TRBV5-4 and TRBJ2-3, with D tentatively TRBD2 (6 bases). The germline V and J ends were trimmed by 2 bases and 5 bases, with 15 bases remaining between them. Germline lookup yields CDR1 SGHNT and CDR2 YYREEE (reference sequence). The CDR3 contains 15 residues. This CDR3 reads CASSLGGSGLDTQYF. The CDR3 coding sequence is TGTGCCAGCAGCTTAGGAGGGAGCGGCTTAGATACGCAGTATTTT.

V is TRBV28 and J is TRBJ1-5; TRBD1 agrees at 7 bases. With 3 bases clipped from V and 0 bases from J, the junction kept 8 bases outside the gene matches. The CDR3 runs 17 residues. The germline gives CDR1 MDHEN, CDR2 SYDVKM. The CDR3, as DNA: TGTGCCAGCAGTTTGTGGACAGGCCAGGGTAGCAATCAGCCCCAGCATTTT. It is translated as CASSLWTGQGSNQPQHF.

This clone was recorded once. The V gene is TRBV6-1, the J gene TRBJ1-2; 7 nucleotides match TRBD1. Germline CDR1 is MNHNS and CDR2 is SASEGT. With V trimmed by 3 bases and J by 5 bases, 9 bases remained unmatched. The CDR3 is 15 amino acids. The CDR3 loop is CASSDTRQGWYGYTF. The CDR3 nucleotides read TGTGCCAGCAGTGATACGAGACAGGGTTGGTATGGCTACACCTTC.

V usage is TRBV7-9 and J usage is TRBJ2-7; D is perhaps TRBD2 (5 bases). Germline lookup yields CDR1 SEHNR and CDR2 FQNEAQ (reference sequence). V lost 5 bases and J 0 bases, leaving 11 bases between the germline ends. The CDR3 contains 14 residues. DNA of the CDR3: TGTGCCAGCAGCGGACTCGAGAGCTCCTACGAGCAGTACTTC. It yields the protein CASSGLESSYEQYF. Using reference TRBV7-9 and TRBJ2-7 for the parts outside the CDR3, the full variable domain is DTGVSQNPRHKITKRGQNVTFRCDPISEHNRLYWYRQTLGQGPEFLTYFQNEAQLEKSRLLSDRFSAERPKGSFSTLEIQRTEQGDSAMYLCASSGLESSYEQYFGPGTRLTVT.

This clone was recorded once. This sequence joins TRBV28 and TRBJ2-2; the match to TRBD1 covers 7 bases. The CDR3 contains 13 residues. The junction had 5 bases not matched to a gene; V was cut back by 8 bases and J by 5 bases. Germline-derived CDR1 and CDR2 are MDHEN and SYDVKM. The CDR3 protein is CASLAGGTGELFF. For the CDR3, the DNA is TGTGCCAGCTTAGCAGGGGGAACCGGGGAGCTGTTTTTT.

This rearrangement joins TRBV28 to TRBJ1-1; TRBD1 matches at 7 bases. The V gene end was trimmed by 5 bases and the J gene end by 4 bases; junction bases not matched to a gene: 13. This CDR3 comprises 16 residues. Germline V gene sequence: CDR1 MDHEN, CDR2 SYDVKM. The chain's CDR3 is CASSPSTGFGGTEAFF. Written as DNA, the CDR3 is TGTGCCAGCAGTCCCTCGACAGGGTTTGGGGGCACTGAAGCTTTCTTT.